The 21 T cell receptor beta chains presented below share a single source sample, sequenced in a study of shared clonotypes between healthy human individuals. The assay was immunoSEQ multiplex PCR, and TCRdb's table has in-frame clones only and misses some. The sample lists about 180,000 clones, about 93% occurring once. The sample taken for sequencing was naive CD4+ T cells sorted from blood. As for subset: CD45RA+ positively selected. These receptors came from a woman in her twenties or thirties in good health.

The chain is built from TRBV5-1 and TRBJ2-7; TRBD2 matches 8 bases. The CDR3 totals 14 residues. CDR1 and CDR2 (germline): SGHRS, YFSETQ. With V trimmed by 4 bases and J by 6 bases, 9 bases remained unmatched. CDR3 sequence reads: CASSGSGGPAEQYF. The DNA for the CDR3 is TGCGCCAGCAGCGGGTCGGGAGGGCCTGCCGAGCAGTACTTC.

J is TRBJ1-1 and V is TRBV18; D is undetermined. There are 14 residues in the CDR3. CDR1 and CDR2 from the germline V gene are KGHSH and LQKENI. V dropped 0 bases and J dropped 2 bases, with 7 bases sitting between them. The CDR3 sequence: CASSPPSGNTEAFF. DNA for the CDR3: TGTGCCAGCTCACCACCATCAGGTAACACTGAAGCTTTCTTT.

The chain carries TRBV30 and TRBJ1-6, with 11 bases aligning to TRBD1. Germline V gives CDR1 GTSNPN, CDR2 SVGIG (reference sequence). The CDR3 covers 12 residues. Trimming cost V 5 bases and J 9 bases; bases outside gene matches: 0. The CDR3 DNA reads TGTGCCTGGGGGACAGGGGGTTCACCCCTCCACTTT. Protein: CAWGTGGSPLHF.

The chain employs TRBV7-2 and TRBJ2-5; 10 nucleotides agree with TRBD2. The DNA matches TRBJ2-7 better at its end, which makes the J call doubtful. CDR3 length equals 15 residues. Germline assignment: CDR1 SGHTA and CDR2 FQGNSA. The CDR3 sequence: CASRGSGRSAYEQYF. The CDR3 DNA follows: TGTGCCAGCAGGGGTAGCGGGAGGTCCGCCTACGAGCAGTACTTC.

DNA of the CDR3: TGTGCCTGGGCAGGACAGACGAACACTGAAGCTTTCTTT. This gives the protein CAWAGQTNTEAFF. The chain has TRBV30 and TRBJ1-1, with D perhaps TRBD1 (6 bases). The germline CDR1 and CDR2 sequences are GTSNPN and SVGIG (reference sequence). The V and J ends lost 5 bases and 1 base respectively, with 11 bases between them. The CDR3 loop spans 13 amino acids.

The V gene is TRBV27, the J gene TRBJ2-1; a possible D gene is TRBD2 (5 bases). The germline V gene has CDR1 MNHEY and CDR2 SMNVEV (reference sequence). The CDR3 has 13 amino acids. Between the trimmed V and J ends, which lost 5 bases and 3 bases, there was a span of 8 bases. The CDR3 protein is CASSPDYYNEQFF. CDR3 DNA: TGTGCCAGCAGTCCAGACTACTACAATGAGCAGTTCTTC.

The V call is TRBV29-1, the J call TRBJ2-5; TRBD1 aligns across 11 bases. The last part of the DNA fits TRBJ2-7 better; the J call may be wrong. The CDR3 is 14 residues long. The V gene's germline CDR1 is SQVTM and CDR2 ANQGSEA. CDR3 nucleotides: TGCAGCGTTGATCTTGGGACAGGGGGGTACGAGCAGTACTTC. Amino acids: CSVDLGTGGYEQYF.

The chain has TRBV19 and TRBJ1-5, with TRBD1 matching 7 bases. Germline assignment: CDR1 LNHDA and CDR2 SQIVND (reference sequence). CDR3 length: 14 residues. V shed 2 bases, J shed 6 bases, and the junction held 4 bases outside the gene matches. Here the CDR3 reads CASSIPTGFQPQHF. The CDR3 DNA is TGTGCCAGTAGTATACCGACAGGGTTTCAGCCCCAGCATTTT.

The chain employs TRBV5-4 and TRBJ2-3, with unresolved D. The germline gives CDR1 SGHNT, CDR2 YYREEE (reference sequence). There are 19 residues in the CDR3. Trimming left V 0 bases short and J 0 bases short, with 20 bases between. Here the CDR3 reads CASSLGRITTLSSTDTQYF. CDR3 nucleotide sequence: TGTGCCAGCAGCTTGGGAAGGATTACGACTCTATCTAGCACAGATACGCAGTATTTT.

DNA for the CDR3: TGTGCCAGCAGCTTCCGAAGCGGGACGGGGGAGCAGTACTTC. It specifies CASSFRSGTGEQYF. The rearrangement uses TRBV5-5 and TRBJ2-7, with TRBD2 identical over 7 bases. Germline V lookup: CDR1 SGHKS, CDR2 YYEKEE (reference sequence). V was clipped by 2 bases and J by 7 bases; unmatched bases: 9. The CDR3 extends over 14 amino acids.

The rearrangement links TRBV29-1 to TRBJ1-1; maybe TRBD1 (5 bases). Germline assignment: CDR1 SQVTM and CDR2 ANQGSEA. V dropped 0 bases and J dropped 3 bases, with 8 bases sitting between them. This CDR3 has 13 residues. Here the CDR3 DNA reads TGCAGCGTTGAAGAGTTCAGGGACACTGAAGCTTTCTTT. It encodes CSVEEFRDTEAFF.

The J gene is TRBJ2-5, the V gene TRBV29-1, with a possible D match to TRBD1 (5 bases). This CDR3 has 14 residues. V gave up 4 bases and J gave up 5 bases, with 17 bases separating them. CDR1 is SQVTM and CDR2 is ANQGSEA in the germline V gene. CDR3 protein: CSVVRASFTETQYF. For the CDR3, the DNA is TGCAGCGTTGTCAGGGCGTCTTTTACGGAGACCCAGTACTTC.

Of note for this clone: This sample also contains other DNA sequences that code for the same CDR3. The CDR3 region has the DNA TGTGCCAGCAGCTCATCCTACGAGCAGTACTTC. It is translated as CASSSSYEQYF. The chain has TRBV11-2 and TRBJ2-7; D ambiguous. The CDR3 spans 11 residues. V gave up 4 bases and J gave up 1 base, with 2 bases separating them. Germline lookup yields CDR1 SGHAT and CDR2 FQNNGV.

V is TRBV15 and J is TRBJ1-2; D unresolved. Germline V CDR1 and CDR2: LNHNV, YYDKDF (reference sequence). The CDR3 runs 14 residues. Deletions cut 1 base from V and 8 bases from J, with 14 bases between. The CDR3 nucleotides read TGTGCCACCAGCAGAGCCGCGGAAGGGCTAGGCTACACCTTC. It encodes CATSRAAEGLGYTF.

In nucleotides, the CDR3 is TGTGCCAGCAGTTTATCCCGGGGGTTCTACGAGCAGTACTTC. Its translation is CASSLSRGFYEQYF. The chain joins TRBV27 to TRBJ2-5, with D tentatively TRBD2 (6 bases). The closer fit of TRBJ2-7 to the DNA end suggests the J call may be wrong. The CDR3 length is 14 residues. Germline CDR1 reads MNHEY; CDR2 reads SMNVEV (reference sequence).

This chain joins TRBV6-4 and TRBJ2-1; 8 nucleotides align to TRBD1. The junction had 1 base not matched to a gene; V was cut back by 3 bases and J by 6 bases. Germline V gives CDR1 MRHNA, CDR2 SNTAGT. This CDR3 is built from 13 residues. CDR3 DNA sequence: TGTGCCAGCAGTGAACAGGGGGGCAATGAGCAGTTCTTC. It specifies CASSEQGGNEQFF.

This chain joins TRBV28 and TRBJ1-1, with no clear D. Germline V CDR1 and CDR2: MDHEN, SYDVKM. This CDR3 has 11 residues. V was pared by 4 bases and J by 3 bases, with 3 bases between. This CDR3 is CASSSDTEAFF. In nucleotides, the CDR3 is TGTGCCAGCAGTTCAGACACTGAAGCTTTCTTT.

The J gene is TRBJ1-2, the V gene TRBV4-1, with D tentatively TRBD1 (6 bases). This CDR3 is 16 amino acids long. CDR1 and CDR2 from the germline V gene are MGHRA and YSYEKL. V was shortened by 5 bases and J by 4 bases, with 20 bases between the two germline ends. The CDR3, as DNA: TGCGCCAGCAGCGTCCCGGGGGGCAACAGGCCCTATGGCTACACCTTC. The encoded protein is CASSVPGGNRPYGYTF.

The genes are TRBV6-5 and TRBJ1-5; the D gene is possibly TRBD1 (6 bases). Trimming shortened V by 5 bases and J by 1 base, and 9 bases separated the two germline ends. This CDR3 comprises 14 residues. CDR1 and CDR2 (germline): MNHEY, SVGAGI. In nucleotides, the CDR3 is TGTGCCAGCAGTCACGACAGGAGCAATCAGCCCCAGCATTTT. Its translation is CASSHDRSNQPQHF.

The rearrangement joins TRBV25-1 to TRBJ2-2; the D is unclear. This CDR3 region has 13 residues. Trimming stripped 1 base from V and 8 bases from J, with 8 bases between. CDR1 MGHDK and CDR2 SYGVNS come from the germline V gene. The CDR3 sequence is CASSELEAGELFF. As DNA, the CDR3 is TGTGCCAGCAGTGAATTGGAAGCTGGGGAGCTGTTTTTT.

The chain couples TRBV5-1 to TRBJ2-2, with 7 nucleotides matching TRBD1. Germline loops: CDR1 SGHRS, CDR2 YFSETQ. V was pared by 6 bases and J by 0 bases, with 2 bases of the junction left unmatched. CDR3 length equals 14 residues. CDR3 sequence reads: CASKTGTNTGELFF. CDR3 DNA: TGCGCCAGCAAGACAGGGACGAACACCGGGGAGCTGTTTTTT.